The rows below give T cell receptor beta chains drawn from one sample of a study of shared clonotypes between healthy human individuals. TCRdb's table, derived via immunoSEQ multiplex PCR, lists solely in-frame clones and lacks some. The repertoire holds around 2.1 million clones, with 90% to 95% as singletons. The sample consisted of naive CD8+ T cells from PBMCs. The receptor set was obtained from a man younger than 35 in good health. Some clones in this sample may be carry-over from other donors' samples. CDR3s leave out the opening cysteine and the closing phenylalanine or tryptophan. The order of the fields is CDR3 length, J gene, clone size, V gene, CDR3 protein. The listing skips clone size in some rows; elsewhere it reads once, few, many or a size class.

>9|TRBJ2-7|NA|TRBV6-1
ALAGIDEQY
>15|TRBJ2-1|NA|TRBV29-1
SVEGRGSGRTHNEQF
>11|TRBJ1-1|NA|TRBV9
ASSGSLGTEAF
>14|TRBJ1-5|NA|TRBV4-1
ASSQGARASNQPQH
>12|TRBJ2-7|NA|TRBV4-3
ASSQAAGGYEQY
>14|TRBJ2-7|NA|TRBV5-6
ASSWAGTKSSYEQY
>13|TRBJ2-5|once|TRBV28
ASSAPREDQETQY
>14|TRBJ2-1|NA|TRBV7-3
ASSLIGTGAWNEQF
>14|TRBJ2-7|NA|TRBV5-1
ASSWGIVEVSYEQY
>15|TRBJ2-2|NA|TRBV4-1
ASSLRTSGSITGELF
>13|TRBJ2-3|NA|TRBV5-4
ASRVGDYGTDTQY
>12|TRBJ2-7|NA|TRBV13
ASGWTGGSYEQY
>13|TRBJ2-1|NA|TRBV10-1
ASSESLAGRNEQF
>14|TRBJ2-5|NA|TRBV28
ASSLMAGTDQETQY
>10|TRBJ2-7|NA|TRBV7-3
ASSVPGGEQY
>12|TRBJ2-7|NA|TRBV27
ASSRTGNDHEQY